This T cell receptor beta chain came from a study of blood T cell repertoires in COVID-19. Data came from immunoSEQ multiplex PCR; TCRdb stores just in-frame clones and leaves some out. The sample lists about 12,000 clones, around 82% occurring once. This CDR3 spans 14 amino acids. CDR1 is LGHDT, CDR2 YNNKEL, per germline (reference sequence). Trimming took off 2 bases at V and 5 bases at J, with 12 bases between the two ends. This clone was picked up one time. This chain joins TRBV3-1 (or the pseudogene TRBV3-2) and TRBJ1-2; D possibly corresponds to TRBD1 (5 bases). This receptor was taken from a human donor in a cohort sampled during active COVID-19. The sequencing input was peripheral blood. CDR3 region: CASSQRDRLYGYTF. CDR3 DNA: TGTGCCAGCAGCCAACGTGACAGACTTTATGGCTACACCTTC.